Listed below are T cell receptor beta chains from one sample, sequenced in a study of shared clonotypes between healthy human individuals. This table comes from immunoSEQ multiplex PCR, and its TCRdb copy is limited to in-frame clones, with some not included. The top ten hold approximately 0.41% of the sample, which has about 2.3 million clones, under 95% seen once. The material sequenced was naive CD4+ T cells from PBMCs. The receptors stem from a man in his late teens or twenties in good health. Some clones in this sample may be carry-over from other donors' samples. Both conserved end residues are part of each CDR3. D genes are given only for firm matches. Some rows mark clone size as missing; the rest say once, few, many or name a class of expanded clone.

V gene	D gene	clone size	J gene	CDR3 protein	CDR3 DNA
TRBV27	.	.	TRBJ2-5	CASSTYLGGEGQETQYF	TGTGCCAGCAGCACCTATCTTGGGGGTGAGGGTCAAGAGACCCAGTACTTC
TRBV18	.	.	TRBJ1-1	CASSPSAGNTEAFF	TGTGCCAGCTCACCAAGTGCAGGTAACACTGAAGCTTTCTTT
TRBV10-3	.	.	TRBJ2-5	CAISRGTSQETQYF	TGTGCCATCAGCCGCGGGACTTCCCAAGAGACCCAGTACTTC
TRBV7-3	.	.	TRBJ1-3	CASSLGTSGNTIYF	TGTGCCAGCAGCTTAGGTACCTCTGGAAACACCATATATTTT
TRBV2	TRBD1	.	TRBJ1-1	CASTDQGVNTEAFF	TGTGCCAGCACTGACCAGGGGGTGAACACTGAAGCTTTCTTT
TRBV11-3	.	.	TRBJ2-3	CASSLSPNMDTQYF	TGTGCCAGCAGCTTAAGTCCAAATATGGATACGCAGTATTTT
TRBV30	.	.	TRBJ1-5	CAWSRGLGNQPQHF	TGTGCCTGGAGTCGAGGTCTCGGCAATCAGCCCCAGCATTTT
TRBV5-1	TRBD2	.	TRBJ2-1	CASSPSGSHNEQFF	TGCGCCAGCAGCCCGAGCGGGAGCCACAATGAGCAGTTCTTC
TRBV9	TRBD1	.	TRBJ1-1	CASSGWTGVTSAEAFF	TGTGCCAGCAGCGGTTGGACAGGGGTCACCTCAGCTGAAGCTTTCTTT
TRBV5-1	.	once	TRBJ2-1	CASSLAFLSDNEQFF	TGCGCCAGCAGCTTGGCTTTTCTATCAGACAATGAGCAGTTCTTC
TRBV10-3	.	.	TRBJ1-5	CATSGGSNQPQHF	TGTGCCACTAGTGGGGGCAGCAATCAGCCCCAGCATTTT
TRBV6-1	TRBD1	.	TRBJ1-5	CASREQGASSNQPQHF	TGTGCCAGCAGGGAACAGGGGGCTTCTAGCAATCAGCCCCAGCATTTT
TRBV20-1	.	.	TRBJ2-7	CSANAGRQYF	TGCAGTGCTAACGCGGGCCGGCAGTACTTC
TRBV19	TRBD1	.	TRBJ1-1	CASRRDRGGTEAFF	TGTGCCAGTAGGCGGGACAGGGGGGGCACTGAAGCTTTCTTT
TRBV4-1	.	.	TRBJ2-3	CASSLGFGTDTQYF	TGCGCCAGCAGCCTAGGCTTTGGCACAGATACGCAGTATTTT
TRBV7-3	.	.	TRBJ2-3	CASSVTSYTDTQYF	TGTGCCAGCAGCGTCACTAGTTACACAGATACGCAGTATTTT
TRBV27	.	.	TRBJ2-7	CASSLLARISYEQYF	TGTGCCAGCAGTTTACTAGCGCGAATTTCCTACGAGCAGTACTTC
TRBV29-1	.	.	TRBJ2-2	CSVVRQGTGELFF	TGCAGCGTTGTAAGGCAGGGGACCGGGGAGCTGTTTTTT
TRBV29-1	TRBD2	.	TRBJ2-2	CSVGTSGRMNTGELFF	TGCAGCGTTGGTACTAGCGGGAGGATGAACACCGGGGAGCTGTTTTTT
TRBV6-5	.	.	TRBJ1-5	CASTRKYGAGQPQHF	TGTGCCAGCACCCGTAAATATGGGGCGGGTCAGCCCCAGCATTTT
TRBV7-9	.	.	TRBJ2-7	CASSLAVPLTGPYEQYF	TGTGCCAGCAGCTTAGCAGTCCCACTGACGGGCCCCTACGAGCAGTACTTC
TRBV6-1	.	.	TRBJ1-1	CASQDLPNTEAFF	TGTGCCAGCCAGGACTTACCGAACACTGAAGCTTTCTTT